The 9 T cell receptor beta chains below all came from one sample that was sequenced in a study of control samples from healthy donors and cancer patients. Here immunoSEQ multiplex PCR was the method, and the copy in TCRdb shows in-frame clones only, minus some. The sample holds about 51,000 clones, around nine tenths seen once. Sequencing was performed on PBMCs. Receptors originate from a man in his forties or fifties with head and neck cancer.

CDR3 bases: TGTGCCAGCAGTGAACCGTTGGGGGATTATTCACCCCTCCACTTT. It translates to CASSEPLGDYSPLHF. The chain employs TRBV25-1 and TRBJ1-6; possibly TRBD1 for D (5 bases). Trimming left V 2 bases short and J 8 bases short, with 13 bases between. The germline CDR1 and CDR2 sequences are MGHDK and SYGVNS. The CDR3 is made up of 15 amino acids.

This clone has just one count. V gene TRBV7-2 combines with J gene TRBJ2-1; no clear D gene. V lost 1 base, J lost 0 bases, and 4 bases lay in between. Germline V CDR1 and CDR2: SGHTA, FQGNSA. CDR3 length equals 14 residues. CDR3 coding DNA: TGTGCCAGCAGCTTAGACAGCTCCTACAATGAGCAGTTCTTC. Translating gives CASSLDSSYNEQFF.

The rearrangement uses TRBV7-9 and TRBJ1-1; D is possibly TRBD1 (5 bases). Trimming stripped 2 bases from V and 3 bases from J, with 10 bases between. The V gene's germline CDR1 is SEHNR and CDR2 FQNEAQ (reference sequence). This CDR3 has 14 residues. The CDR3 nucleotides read TGTGCCAGCAGCTTATTTGGGGGAGACACTGAAGCTTTCTTT. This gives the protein CASSLFGGDTEAFF.

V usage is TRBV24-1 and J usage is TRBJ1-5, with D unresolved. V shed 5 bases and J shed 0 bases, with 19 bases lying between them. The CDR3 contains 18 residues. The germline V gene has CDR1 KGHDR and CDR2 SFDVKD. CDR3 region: CATSAPIRSRYSNQPQHF. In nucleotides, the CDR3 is TGTGCCACCAGTGCCCCAATTCGCTCCAGGTATAGCAATCAGCCCCAGCATTTT.

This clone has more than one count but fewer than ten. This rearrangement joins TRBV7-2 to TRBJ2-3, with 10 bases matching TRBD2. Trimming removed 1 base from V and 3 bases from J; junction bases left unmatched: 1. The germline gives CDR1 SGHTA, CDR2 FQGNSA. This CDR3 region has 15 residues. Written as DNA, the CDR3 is TGTGCCAGCAGCTTAGATAGCGGGGGGACAGATACGCAGTATTTT. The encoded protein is CASSLDSGGTDTQYF. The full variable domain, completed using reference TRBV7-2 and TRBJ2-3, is GAGVSQSPSNKVTEKGKDVELRCDPISGHTALYWYRQSLGQGLEFLIYFQGNSAPDKSGLPSDRFSAERTGGSVSTLTIQRTQQEDSAVYLCASSLDSGGTDTQYFGPGTRLTVL.

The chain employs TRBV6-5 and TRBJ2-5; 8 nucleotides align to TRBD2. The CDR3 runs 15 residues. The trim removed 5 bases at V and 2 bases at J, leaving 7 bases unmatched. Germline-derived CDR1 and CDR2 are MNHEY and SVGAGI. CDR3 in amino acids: CASSRGTGGQETQYF. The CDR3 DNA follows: TGTGCCAGCAGTCGCGGGACGGGGGGGCAAGAGACCCAGTACTTC.

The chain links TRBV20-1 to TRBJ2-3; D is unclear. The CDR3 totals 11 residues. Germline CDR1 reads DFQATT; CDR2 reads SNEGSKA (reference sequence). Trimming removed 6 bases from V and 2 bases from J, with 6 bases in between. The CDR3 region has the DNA TGCAGTGCGTCTACCACAGATACGCAGTATTTT. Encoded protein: CSASTTDTQYF.

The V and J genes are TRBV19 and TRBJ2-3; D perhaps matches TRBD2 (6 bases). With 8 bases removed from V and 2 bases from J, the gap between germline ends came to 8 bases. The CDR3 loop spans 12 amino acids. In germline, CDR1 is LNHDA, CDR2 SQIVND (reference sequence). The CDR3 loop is CASGGSTDTQYF. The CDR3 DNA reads TGTGCCAGTGGGGGGTCCACAGATACGCAGTATTTT.

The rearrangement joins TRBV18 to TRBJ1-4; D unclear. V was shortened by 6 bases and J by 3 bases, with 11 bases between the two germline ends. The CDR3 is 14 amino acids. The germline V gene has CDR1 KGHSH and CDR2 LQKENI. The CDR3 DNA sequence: TGTGCCAGCTCCGAGGACGGTTCTAATGAAAAACTGTTTTTT. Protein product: CASSEDGSNEKLFF.